Detailed here is one T cell receptor beta chain. Antigen: not known. Sequencing was limited to surgery cases with top T cell transcript signatures in brain tissue. Before surgery, patients took at least one anti-epileptic drug. This sample is part of a study of brain T cells in children with intractable seizures. CDR1 and CDR2 from the germline V gene are MGHRA and YSYEKL. Trimming cost V 1 base and J 5 bases, with 8 bases left between them. This CDR3 spans 13 amino acids. TCRdb's table, derived via immunoSEQ multiplex PCR, lists solely in-frame clones and lacks some. Here the sample spans 80,000 or so clones, approximately 89% being singletons. Study findings and constraints: Absence of clones before surgery may stem from lower sequencing depth. Viral specificity was inferred only from CDR3 similarity; HCMV serostatus was unknown.

The specimen was peripheral blood, collected at surgery. The sequence was obtained from a girl aged 2 to 10 with Rasmussen encephalitis and intractable seizures. The genes are TRBV4-1 and TRBJ2-5; D call uncertain. The CDR3 here is CASSQGGTETQYF. In nucleotides, the CDR3 is TGCGCCAGCAGCCAAGGGGGTACGGAGACCCAGTACTTC.